Detailed here is one T cell receptor (beta chain). Its antigen is currently unknown. This entry is derived from a study of blood T cells in healthy people across ages. A sample-barcoded 5' primer and a J-beta primer mix were used in a second PCR of about 6 to 12 cycles. TCRdb reanalysed the 5' RACE reads using MiXCR and keeps one entry per CDR3 protein. The table shows around 1,500,000 distinct CDR3 sequences, with around 42% occurring only once. The CDR3 extends over 14 amino acids. Trimming removed 1 base at V and 0 bases at J, with 5 bases between. Germline V gives CDR1 MNHNS, CDR2 SASEGT. Broader study findings: Long-lived donors exceeded aged donors in naive CD4+ cells and diversity.

The sequencing input was blood. V is TRBV6-1 and J is TRBJ2-3, with D unresolved. The receptor's source is a young woman in good health. CDR3 sequence: CASSEDASTDTQYF. For the CDR3, the DNA is TGTGCCAGCAGTGAAGACGCTAGCACAGATACGCAGTATTTT.